This T cell receptor (beta chain) was documented in a study of cytomegalovirus exposure and HLA in healthy donors (dated by TCRdb to 2016 to 2017). In terms of the full investigation: In an earlier analysis of under 750 of the donors, approximately 260 Gb of sequence data and 100 million or so unique TCR beta sequences from about 190 million T cells were reported. A separate validation cohort of some 130 different subjects was used in addition to the approximately 670-subject first cohort. An earlier analysis of around 580 of the donors used high-throughput TCR beta sequencing to judge whether each TCR beta V gene segment behaved as functional or pseudogenic. HLA typing covered class I and class II loci at four-digit resolution. The study profiled the T cell repertoires of about 640 subjects by immunosequencing and related them to cytomegalovirus serostatus. Among the roughly 400 genotyped donors, around 81% belonged to the genetic ancestry cluster associated with self-reported Caucasian donors. Donor age, sex, ethnicity and CMV serostatus were compiled alongside the repertoire data. Among about 390 genotyped donors of the cohort, an average of approximately 230,000 unique TCR beta nucleotide sequences were sequenced per donor, roughly 20% of them non-productive. To predict cytomegalovirus infection status, the study combined high-throughput TCR immunosequencing, statistical association of individual TCRs with disease status, and machine learning. In a later analysis, previously published TCR beta repertoires from 670 or so donors were re-analyzed and high-resolution HLA genotyping was added so that TCR occurrence patterns could be studied. The later analysis used no new phenotypic data to find candidate immune exposures, relying instead on TCR beta sequences and their occurrence across donors. Around 300 gigabases of sequencing data and tens of millions of unique TCR sequences were included in an early release covering around 600 HLA-typed donors. Typing coverage differed by locus: A, B, C, DRB1 and DQB1 were typed in roughly 620-630 donors, DQA1 in about 550, DPA1 in around 580, and DPB1 in 472. All discovery cohort repertoires had been generated using a single sequencing platform. A few DR-DQ haplotypes were treated as single units for association and clustering because of strong linkage in the cohort. The aim of the study was to test whether cataloging public T cell receptors could identify signatures of past pathogen exposure. A later genetic analysis took genome-wide SNP genotypes for about three fifths of the 666 donors and used that subset as a discovery cohort.

Library method: the immunoSEQ multiplex PCR assay. A mixture of 60 forward primers for TCR Vbeta segments and 13 reverse primers for TCR Jbeta segments was used in the multiplex PCR. The CDR3 region of rearranged TCR beta genes was amplified from genomic DNA by a multiplex PCR assay. The Illumina HiSeq System was used to sequence the amplified TCR beta libraries as 87-base-pair reads. From the authors' description of their analysis: Across the 670 or so repertoires, a later analysis counted around 80 million unique TCR beta chains, 8.5 million to 12 million of which were shared by at least two donors. Raw reads were error-corrected and collapsed into unique sequences with a nearest-neighbor algorithm that merged closely related sequences to remove PCR and sequencing errors. CDR3 sequences were aligned to IMGT reference sequences to assign V, D and J gene segments. Each retained sequence needed at least a six-nucleotide match to both a V gene segment and a J gene segment. A rearrangement was called productive if the CDR3 had no stop codons and remained in frame with V and J, and every other rearrangement was called non-productive. Following IMGT convention, CDR3 was defined as the stretch from the second conserved V-encoded cysteine to the conserved J-encoded phenylalanine. The earlier analysis of fewer than 750 of the donors excluded sequences that lacked an unambiguous match to a single V gene segment. In an earlier analysis of almost 600 of the donors, a V segment was called functional when productive rearrangements were above 56.7%, and segregating when the standard deviation between donors exceeded 5%. A statistical classification framework was built to diagnose cytomegalovirus status from the catalog of TCR beta chain sequences. V and J gene assignment, in a later analysis, came from comparing TCR nucleotide sequences with IMGT/GENE-DB human TR gene sequences. Using the TCRdist pipeline, a later analysis assigned CDR3 sequences along with most-parsimonious VDJ recombination scenarios. A later analysis defined each TCR beta chain by its CDR3 amino acid sequence plus V-gene family, and excluded reads lacking a unique V-gene family. A later analysis removed 592 highly shared, low-generation-probability nucleotide sequences to deal with suspected cross-contamination and a sequencing artifact. In a later analysis, a clonal expansion index for each public chain was calculated from normalized within-repertoire ranks of inferred template counts. In a later analysis, generation probabilities were computed using a VDJ recombination model fitted to out-of-frame rearrangements, and the results were checked against IGoR. A later analysis scored TCR-TCR, TCR-HLA and TCR-CMV co-occurrence with hypergeometric tests, applying a repertoire-size bias correction to TCR pairs. To estimate false discovery rates, a later analysis permuted the HLA or CMV assignments 20 times. In a later analysis, co-occurring TCRs were grouped with DBSCAN, and TCRdist sequence similarity was added when clustering was performed within HLA-allele-positive subsets. For co-occurrence clustering, repertoires with fewer than 30,000 or more than 120,000 public chains were excluded, along with several repertoires with anomalous nucleotide sharing. TCRdb re-hosts the immuneACCESS table, in-frame sequences only. Its copies lack some clones; in the studies checked, an unresolved V gene accounts for under half of them, and the cause for the rest is not known. V and J calls and clone size come straight from that table; D and trimming were deduced from the DNA. The sample table holds some 95,000 clones, of which around 80% were seen once. The leading ten clones occupy 6% to 8% of the sample.

V is cut back by 7 bases and J by 7 bases, with 12 bases in the junction unmatched. The CDR3 has 14 amino acids, counting the end cysteine and phenylalanine. CDR3 DNA is the only sequence kept; it has 42 bases, read in frame from the first base. The germline V gene specifies MNHEY as CDR1 and SVGAGI as CDR2. Points the paper makes about the study in general: A later analysis associated about 17,000 TCR beta sequences with specific HLA alleles at a false discovery rate of 0.05. Because counts were too low, seventeen rarely observed V segments, including chromosome 9 orphons, were excluded from the earlier analysis of 587 of the donors. V-gene and J-gene trimming of TCR beta chains was associated with a missense DCLRE1C variant in a later genetic analysis, and the association was replicated in an independent cohort. Strong co-occurrence of HLA alleles, especially DR and DQ, made assigning TCR associations to individual alleles difficult. The classifier was reported to diagnose cytomegalovirus status with high specificity and sensitivity in both the original and validation cohorts. Most TCR sequences were observed very rarely across donors, whereas some public TCRs were present in many individuals. In a later analysis, HLA-associated TCR beta chains were found to be more clonally expanded and to have lower generation probabilities than equally common non-associated chains. In a later analysis, most CMV-associated TCR beta chains were found to appear HLA-restricted, with HLA associations seemingly driven largely by CMV exposure. Compared with the 666-donor mean, donors in an Asian-associated ancestry cluster had fewer N-insertions in productive TCRs, according to a later genetic analysis. According to a later analysis, TCR association rates differed among HLA loci, with DRB1 alleles showing the most associated TCRs and HLA-C alleles showing the fewest. This cohort had only TCR beta chains sequenced, and the lack of alpha or paired-chain data limited which features could be detected. Some IMGT-functional V segments, including TRBV6-2 and TRBV6-3, could not be told apart with the 87-base-pair reads, so those segments were excluded. Broadly in line with IMGT annotations, most TCR beta V segments showed up in productive rearrangements about 87% or about 30% of the time in an earlier analysis of a few hundred of the donors. The study gave a list of more than 150 TCR beta chains associated with cytomegalovirus. According to a later analysis, parvovirus B19, influenza, CMV and Epstein-Barr virus appeared linked to several top co-occurrence clusters. In vitro tests confirmed that a few of the cytomegalovirus-associated TCR beta chains recognize cytomegalovirus antigens. HLA typing was unavailable for some donors at each locus, so association tests used only the typed subset. CMV serostatus was the only immune exposure information available for the cohort. The presence/absence analyses assumed that sequencing depth was roughly uniform across donors, and that assumption may not be true. It was suggested by the authors that the approach could potentially be generalized to other disease states and immunological phenotypes. Linkage disequilibrium might explain the correlated functional status among segregating V segments, but an unknown experimental factor could not be excluded. A further reported finding was that TCR beta sequences accurately predicted the HLA-A and HLA-B alleles for most subjects in the first cohort. The sequencing pipeline was judged likely to have produced a cluster of highly shared sequence variants as a technical artifact.

On this clone itself: The target of this receptor is not known. Base qualities were left out, and no much larger clone turns up one base away.

The cohort consisted of 666 healthy bone marrow donors. At the time of sampling, all cohort members were nominally healthy, though unrecorded immune exposures were likely present. The donor was CMV seronegative and was included in the group of under 450 seronegative cohort members. A peripheral blood sample was collected from each donor, and TCR beta sequencing was performed on peripheral blood mononuclear cells. The Qiagen DNeasy Blood Extraction Kit was used to extract genomic DNA from the blood cell samples. Sequencing used PBMCs. This chain is built from TRBV6-5 and TRBJ1-2, with 7 central nucleotides matching TRBD1. The source is a man aged 25 to 40 in good health and CMV-seronegative. The CDR3 reads CASIPRQGPFGYTF. The base sequence is TGTGCCAGCATTCCGAGACAGGGACCCTTTGGCTACACCTTC.